Below are 9 T cell receptor beta chains sequenced from a single sample in a study of blood T cell repertoires in COVID-19. Some clones are missing from TCRdb's copy, which holds only in-frame ones; the method was immunoSEQ multiplex PCR. The sample contains fewer than 250,000 clones, approximately 83% of which appear only once. Source material: PBMCs or T cells enriched from blood (not recorded which). The receptors stem from a woman between 35 and 50 years old who had been exposed to COVID-19.

Turning to this clone: Other DNA sequences within the sample encode an identical CDR3. This chain links TRBV24-1 with TRBJ1-2, with 8 bases fitting TRBD1. V lost 3 bases, J lost 5 bases, and 4 bases stayed unmatched. Germline V gene sequence: CDR1 KGHDR, CDR2 SFDVKD. The CDR3 totals 14 residues. CDR3 sequence (DNA): TGTGCCACCAGTGATGGAGACAGGGGATATGGCTACACCTTC. Protein sequence: CATSDGDRGYGYTF.

This clone was seen only a few times. The chain recombines TRBV7-9 with TRBJ2-3, with D tentatively TRBD1 (5 bases). Deletions cut 2 bases from V and 2 bases from J, with 8 bases between. The CDR3 consists of 14 residues. Germline assignment: CDR1 SEHNR and CDR2 FQNEAQ (reference sequence). CDR3 DNA: TGTGCCAGCAGCTTAAATGGGGCCACAGATACGCAGTATTTT. It codes for CASSLNGATDTQYF.

The chain employs TRBV6-5 and TRBJ2-2; D gene unclear. The germline V and J ends were trimmed by 8 bases and 0 bases, with 10 bases remaining between them. Germline CDR1 and CDR2: MNHEY and SVGAGI. The CDR3 is 14 residues long. CDR3 DNA: TGTGCCAGCCGGGTCAGTCCGAACACCGGGGAGCTGTTTTTT. Translating gives CASRVSPNTGELFF.

The chain carries TRBV2 and TRBJ1-5, with a tentative D call TRBD1 (6 bases). Trimming pared 6 bases from V and 9 bases from J, leaving 15 bases between. Per the germline V gene, CDR1 is SNHLY and CDR2 is FYNNEI. The CDR3 extends over 13 amino acids. Written as DNA, the CDR3 is TGTGCCAGCAGGGGGGGGCTGCGGGGGCCCCAGCATTTT. It encodes CASRGGLRGPQHF.

V usage is TRBV6-5 and J usage is TRBJ1-2, with a possible D match to TRBD1 (5 bases). V dropped 4 bases and J dropped 4 bases, with 16 bases sitting between them. CDR3 length equals 15 residues. CDR1 and CDR2 (germline): MNHEY, SVGAGI. In DNA, the CDR3 is TGTGCCAGCAGTTTGGTCAAGGATCAGGGCTATGGCTACACCTTC. Its translation: CASSLVKDQGYGYTF.

The genes are TRBV27 and TRBJ1-2; possibly TRBD1 for D (5 bases). CDR3 length: 15 amino acids. V lost 5 bases, J lost 4 bases, and 17 bases lay in between. Per germline, CDR1 MNHEY and CDR2 SMNVEV (reference sequence). CDR3 DNA sequence: TGTGCCAGCAGTCCAAAAATCGACAGCCTCTATGGCTACACCTTC. Its translation is CASSPKIDSLYGYTF.

The CDR3 protein is CASSSAGQGARAFF. The CDR3 coding sequence is TGTGCCAGCAGTTCAGCCGGCCAGGGGGCTAGAGCTTTCTTT. V is TRBV6-5 and J is TRBJ1-1; 8 nucleotides match TRBD1. V lost 4 bases, J lost 10 bases, and 11 bases stayed unmatched. The CDR3 has 14 amino acids. Germline V gene sequence: CDR1 MNHEY, CDR2 SVGAGI.

This chain uses TRBV30 with TRBJ1-5; 10 positions match TRBD1. The CDR3 is 13 residues long. Germline CDR1 reads GTSNPN; CDR2 reads SVGIG (reference sequence). After removal of 3 bases from V and 14 bases from J, the junction contained 10 bases not matched to a gene. CDR3 coding DNA: TGTGCCTGGAGCACAAATCCGGGACAGGGGAAGCATTTT. This gives the protein CAWSTNPGQGKHF.

V is TRBV7-3 and J is TRBJ1-1; D might be TRBD1 (6 bases). The germline V gene has CDR1 SGHTA and CDR2 FQGTGA. The CDR3 sequence is 15 residues long. V lost 1 base to trimming and J lost 0 bases, with 9 bases between them. CDR3 nucleotides: TGTGCCAGCAGCTTAAATCCAGGGGTGAACACTGAAGCTTTCTTT. Translation: CASSLNPGVNTEAFF.